Shown below are 25 T cell receptor beta chains from a single sample sequenced in a study of CD4+ T cells in melanoma. Profiling relied on immunoSEQ multiplex PCR, and the TCRdb table lists in-frame clones only, not all of them. This table holds about 9,600 clones, nearly 80% found once. Sequencing was done on a sample of cells from a culture (not recorded whether cultured in vitro). The receptor set was obtained from a human donor with melanoma.

The rearrangement links TRBV6-5 to TRBJ2-1; D remains unclear. The CDR3 covers 14 residues. CDR1 and CDR2 from the germline V gene are MNHEY and SVGAGI. Deletions cut 8 bases from V and 5 bases from J, with 16 bases between. The DNA of the CDR3 is TGTGCCAGCGCGCCGAGGACCTTACACAATGAGCAGTTCTTC. It is translated as CASAPRTLHNEQFF.

This clone was recorded a few times. Other nucleotide sequences in the sample specify the same CDR3. This sequence joins TRBV9 and TRBJ1-1; D may be TRBD1 (5 bases). V was shortened by 2 bases and J by 3 bases, with 8 bases between the two germline ends. The germline V gene has CDR1 SGDLS and CDR2 YYNGEE. The CDR3 runs to 13 residues. CDR3 sequence reads: CASSVGGYTEAFF. The DNA of the CDR3 is TGTGCCAGCAGCGTGGGGGGGTACACTGAAGCTTTCTTT. Combining the CDR3 with reference TRBV9 and TRBJ1-1 gives the whole variable domain DSGVTQTPKHLITATGQRVTLRCSPRSGDLSVYWYQQSLDQGLQFLIQYYNGEERAKGNILERFSAQQFPDLHSELNLSSLELGDSALYFCASSVGGYTEAFFGQGTRLTVV.

This chain uses TRBV13 with TRBJ2-2; 14 bases align to TRBD2. The V and J ends lost 5 bases and 4 bases, in that order; junction bases with no gene match: 9. CDR1 and CDR2 from the germline V gene are PRHDT and FYEKMQ (reference sequence). This CDR3 has 18 residues. The CDR3 reads CASSPAGTSGGGTGELFF. The CDR3 bases are TGTGCCAGCAGCCCAGCCGGGACTAGCGGGGGAGGCACCGGGGAGCTGTTTTTT.

The J gene is TRBJ1-1, the V gene TRBV11-2; D perhaps matches TRBD1 (5 bases). V was trimmed by 5 bases and J by 2 bases, leaving 15 bases between them. From germline, CDR1 is SGHAT and CDR2 FQNNGV. This CDR3 has 15 amino acids. This CDR3 is CASSPPGRGNTEAFF. Here the CDR3 DNA reads TGTGCCAGCAGCCCGCCTGGGAGGGGCAACACTGAAGCTTTCTTT.

This chain uses TRBV6-6 with TRBJ2-1, with 8 bases matching TRBD1. Looked up from germline, CDR1 is MNHNY and CDR2 is SVGAGI (reference sequence). The CDR3 extends over 15 amino acids. The V gene end was trimmed by 2 bases and the J gene end by 6 bases; junction bases not matched to a gene: 6. The CDR3 spells CASSYRTGSTNEQFF. CDR3 in DNA: TGTGCCAGCAGTTACCGGACAGGGTCAACCAATGAGCAGTTCTTC.

This sequence joins TRBV28 and TRBJ1-1; D not certain. The germline V and J ends were trimmed by 7 bases and 3 bases, with 9 bases remaining between them. The CDR3 consists of 12 residues. Looked up from germline, CDR1 is MDHEN and CDR2 is SYDVKM. The CDR3 loop reads CASTTRDTEAFF. The CDR3 region has the DNA TGTGCCAGCACCACTCGGGACACTGAAGCTTTCTTT. Supplemented by reference TRBV28 and TRBJ1-1, the full variable domain reads DVKVTQSSRYLVKRTGEKVFLECVQDMDHENMFWYRQDPGLGLRLIYFSYDVKMKEKGDIPEGYSVSREKKERFSLILESASTNQTSMYLCASTTRDTEAFFGQGTRLTVV.

This chain connects TRBV5-1 to TRBJ1-2, with unresolved D. Germline V gives CDR1 SGHRS, CDR2 YFSETQ. This CDR3 region has 12 residues. Trimming took 0 bases from V and 8 from J, leaving 8 bases between them. CDR3 region: CASSLDLGGYTF. DNA for the CDR3: TGCGCCAGCAGCTTGGATTTGGGGGGCTACACCTTC.

The genes are TRBV19 and TRBJ2-7; D unresolved. The CDR3 has 14 amino acids. Trimming took off 9 bases at V and 2 bases at J, with 17 bases between the two ends. The germline CDR1 and CDR2 sequences are LNHDA and SQIVND (reference sequence). The CDR3 coding sequence is TGTGCCAGCAGAGAGAACCTGAACGCCTACGAGCAGTACTTC. Translated, it gives CASRENLNAYEQYF.

The rearrangement links TRBV18 to TRBJ1-6, with no clear D. This CDR3 region has 17 residues. Germline CDR1 reads KGHSH; CDR2 reads LQKENI. The V and J ends lost 3 bases and 0 bases respectively, with 12 bases between them. The CDR3 DNA sequence: TGTGCCAGCTCACCCCGGGAGGCGGGCTCCTATAATTCACCCCTCCACTTT. It specifies CASSPREAGSYNSPLHF.

The chain employs TRBV3-1 (or the pseudogene TRBV3-2) and TRBJ2-7, with 11 nucleotides matching TRBD2. The germline gives CDR1 LGHDT, CDR2 YNNKEL (reference sequence). V lost 4 bases to trimming and J lost 6 bases; unmatched junction nucleotides: 8. The CDR3 extends over 15 amino acids. This CDR3 reads CASSPWTSGSIEQYF. The CDR3 DNA reads TGTGCCAGCAGCCCCTGGACTAGCGGGTCTATCGAGCAGTACTTC.

V is TRBV5-1 and J is TRBJ1-1, with a tentative D call TRBD1 (5 bases). The length of the CDR3 is 13 residues. V dropped 2 bases and J dropped 8 bases, with 13 bases sitting between them. The germline V gene encodes CDR1 SGHRS and CDR2 YFSETQ. CDR3 DNA: TGCGCCAGCAGCTTTGGATCGGGGGGAGAAGCTTTCTTT. The encoded protein is CASSFGSGGEAFF.

The V gene is TRBV13, the J gene TRBJ2-5; D not resolved. The CDR3 contains 14 residues. The germline CDR1 and CDR2 sequences are PRHDT and FYEKMQ (reference sequence). V lost 2 bases, J lost 5 bases, and 12 bases lay in between. CDR3 nucleotides: TGTGCCAGCAGCTTACTTGGGGTGGGGGAGACCCAGTACTTC. It codes for CASSLLGVGETQYF.

This chain connects TRBV7-2 to TRBJ1-1; D may be TRBD1 (6 bases). This CDR3 comprises 16 residues. Trimming left V 3 bases short and J 2 bases short, with 16 bases between. Germline V gives CDR1 SGHTA, CDR2 FQGNSA. CDR3 DNA sequence: TGTGCCAGCAGCTTGCAGGGGACTACCGATAACACTGAAGCTTTCTTT. Translation gives CASSLQGTTDNTEAFF.

This clone showed up just once. This sequence joins TRBV2 and TRBJ2-7; possible D gene TRBD1, 5 bases. This CDR3 region has 14 residues. Trimming cost V 5 bases and J 8 bases, with 19 bases left between them. Germline V gene data show CDR1 as SNHLY and CDR2 as FYNNEI. The DNA for the CDR3 is TGTGCCAGCAGTCCATCGGTCCAGGGAATCAAGCAGTACTTC. Encoded protein: CASSPSVQGIKQYF.

The chain links TRBV4-1 to TRBJ2-3, with TRBD2 matching 14 bases. The CDR3 spans 18 residues. Germline V gene lookup returns CDR1 MGHRA and CDR2 YSYEKL. Trimming removed 3 bases from V and 0 bases from J; junction bases left unmatched: 5. In DNA form, the CDR3 reads TGCGCCAGCAGCCAGCGACTAGCGGGGGGGCAGAGCACAGATACGCAGTATTTT. Amino acid sequence: CASSQRLAGGQSTDTQYF.

In the case of this clone: One end of the junction fails to match germline, which may point to a read error. V is TRBV2 and J is TRBJ1-1; D is ambiguous. The CDR3 runs to 11 residues. The germline CDR1 and CDR2 sequences are SNHLY and FYNNEI. The CDR3 region is CASTEWVVKTF. CDR3 DNA sequence: TGTGCCAGCACCGAATGGGTCGTCAAAACTTTT.

The rearrangement uses TRBV27 and TRBJ2-1, with TRBD1 as a possible D gene (7 bases). Germline loops: CDR1 MNHEY, CDR2 SMNVEV (reference sequence). The CDR3 spans 15 residues. Trimming removed 6 bases from V and 3 bases from J, with 15 bases in between. The DNA of the CDR3 is TGTGCCAGCAGCTCCGCCAGGGGGGACTACAATGAGCAGTTCTTC. It specifies CASSSARGDYNEQFF.

This clone has just one count. The chain links TRBV27 to TRBJ2-7, with D possibly being TRBD1 or TRBD2 (5 bases each). The V gene lost 3 bases and the J gene lost 3 bases, with 18 bases spanning the gap. The CDR3 runs to 16 residues. The germline CDR1 and CDR2 sequences are MNHEY and SMNVEV (reference sequence). For the CDR3, the DNA is TGTGCCAGCAGTTTTGTTGGGGGAACAGCTTACTACGAGCAGTACTTC. Translating it yields CASSFVGGTAYYEQYF.

V usage is TRBV6-5 and J usage is TRBJ2-7; maybe TRBD1 (7 bases). The CDR3 extends over 12 amino acids. Trimming removed 8 bases from V and 3 bases from J, with 11 bases in between. Germline assignment: CDR1 MNHEY and CDR2 SVGAGI. The CDR3 is CASQGGYYEQYF. For the CDR3, the DNA is TGTGCCAGCCAGGGGGGATACTACGAGCAGTACTTC.

V gene TRBV6-5 combines with J gene TRBJ1-2; D remains unclear. The CDR3 consists of 13 residues. Per the germline V gene, CDR1 is MNHEY and CDR2 is SVGAGI. V lost 6 bases to trimming and J lost 1 base, with 9 bases between them. Here the CDR3 DNA reads TGTGCCAGCAGCCCCAATAATAACTATGGCTACACCTTC. Translating it yields CASSPNNNYGYTF.

This clone has more than one count but fewer than ten. This rearrangement joins TRBV27 to TRBJ2-1, with no clear D. The CDR3 extends over 12 amino acids. CDR1 is MNHEY and CDR2 is SMNVEV in the germline V gene (reference sequence). Trimming removed 3 bases at V and 7 bases at J, with 7 bases between. The CDR3 nucleotides read TGTGCCAGCAGTTTGTCGACGAATGAGCAGTTCTTC. Its protein product is CASSLSTNEQFF.

The rearrangement uses TRBV11-2 and TRBJ1-4; D possibly corresponds to TRBD1 (5 bases). V gave up 1 base and J gave up 3 bases, with 9 bases separating them. The CDR3 spans 15 residues. The germline CDR1 and CDR2 sequences are SGHAT and FQNNGV. In nucleotides, the CDR3 is TGTGCCAGCAGCTTAGTGGGGACGGCTAATGAAAAACTGTTTTTT. Protein: CASSLVGTANEKLFF.

This clone was counted between two and nine times. V is TRBV5-1 and J is TRBJ1-2, with D uncertain. Germline loops: CDR1 SGHRS, CDR2 YFSETQ. The CDR3 runs to 15 residues. V was shortened by 0 bases and J by 3 bases, with 12 bases between the two germline ends. CDR3 nucleotides: TGCGCCAGCAGCTTGGGCCCCGATACCCACTATGGCTACACCTTC. It specifies CASSLGPDTHYGYTF.

This clone was seen once. The chain employs TRBV5-5 and TRBJ1-2; 7 bases map to TRBD1. Germline trimming cut 4 bases from V and 4 bases from J; bases unmatched to any gene: 4. This CDR3 region has 13 residues. The germline V gene encodes CDR1 SGHKS and CDR2 YYEKEE (reference sequence). The CDR3 DNA follows: TGTGCCAGCAGCAACAGGGGAGGCTATGGCTACACCTTC. It yields the protein CASSNRGGYGYTF.

V and J are TRBV19 and TRBJ2-3; 8 bases align to TRBD2. The trim removed 3 bases at V and 2 bases at J, leaving 10 bases unmatched. This CDR3 is 17 amino acids long. Germline V lookup: CDR1 LNHDA, CDR2 SQIVND (reference sequence). In DNA, the CDR3 is TGTGCCAGTAGTATGGCAAGGACTAGCTTAATCACAGATACGCAGTATTTT. Translated, it gives CASSMARTSLITDTQYF. Combining the CDR3 with reference TRBV19 and TRBJ2-3 gives the whole variable domain DGGITQSPKYLFRKEGQNVTLSCEQNLNHDAMYWYRQDPGQGLRLIYYSQIVNDFQKGDIAEGYSVSREKKESFPLTVTSAQKNPTAFYLCASSMARTSLITDTQYFGPGTRLTVL.